The clone carrying this T cell receptor beta chain turned up a few times. This specimen belongs to a study of T cell changes during pregnancy in multiple sclerosis. Libraries were prepared by immunoSEQ multiplex PCR; TCRdb keeps only in-frame clonotypes and omits some of them. The sample consists of some 35,000 clones, roughly 89% of them appearing once. Unmatched junction bases numbered 6, after V lost 6 bases and J lost 7 bases. There are 14 residues in the CDR3. In germline, CDR1 is MNHEY, CDR2 SVGAGI. The sequence was collected from a female donor in good health, enrolled as a control in a pregnancy study. The material sequenced was CD4+ T cells from peripheral blood mononuclear cells, taken after pregnancy. This chain uses TRBV6-5 with TRBJ1-1; TRBD1 agrees at 12 bases. The chain's CDR3 is CASRRDRGRGEAFF. The CDR3 bases are TGTGCCAGCAGACGGGACAGGGGGCGAGGTGAAGCTTTCTTT.